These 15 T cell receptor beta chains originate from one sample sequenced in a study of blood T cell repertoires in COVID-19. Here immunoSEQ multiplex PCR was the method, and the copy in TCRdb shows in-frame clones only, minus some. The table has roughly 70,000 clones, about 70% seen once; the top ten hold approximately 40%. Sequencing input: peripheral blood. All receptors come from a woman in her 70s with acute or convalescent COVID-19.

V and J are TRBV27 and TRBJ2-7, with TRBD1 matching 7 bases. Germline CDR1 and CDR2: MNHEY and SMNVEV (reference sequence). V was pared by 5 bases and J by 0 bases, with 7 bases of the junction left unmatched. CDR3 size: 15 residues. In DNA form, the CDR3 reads TGTGCCAGCAGTAAAACCGGGACAGTCTCCTACGAGCAGTACTTC. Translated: CASSKTGTVSYEQYF.

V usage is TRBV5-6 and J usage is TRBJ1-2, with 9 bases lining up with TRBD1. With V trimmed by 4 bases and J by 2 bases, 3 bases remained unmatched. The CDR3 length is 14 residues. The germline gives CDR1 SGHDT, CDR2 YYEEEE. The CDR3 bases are TGTGCCAGCAGCGGGGACAGGGAAAACTATGGCTACACCTTC. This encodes CASSGDRENYGYTF.

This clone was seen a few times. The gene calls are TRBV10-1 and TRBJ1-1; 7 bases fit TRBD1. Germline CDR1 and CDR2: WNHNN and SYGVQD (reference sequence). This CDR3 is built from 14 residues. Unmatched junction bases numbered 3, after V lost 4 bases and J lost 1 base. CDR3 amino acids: CASSVNRGNTEAFF. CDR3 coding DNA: TGCGCCAGCAGTGTTAACAGGGGGAACACTGAAGCTTTCTTT.

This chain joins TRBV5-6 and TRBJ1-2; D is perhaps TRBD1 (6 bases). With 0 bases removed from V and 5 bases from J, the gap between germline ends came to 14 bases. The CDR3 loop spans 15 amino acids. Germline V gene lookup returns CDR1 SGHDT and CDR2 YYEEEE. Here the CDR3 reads CASSLEGGRGYGYTF. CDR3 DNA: TGTGCCAGCAGCTTGGAGGGGGGGCGCGGATATGGCTACACCTTC.

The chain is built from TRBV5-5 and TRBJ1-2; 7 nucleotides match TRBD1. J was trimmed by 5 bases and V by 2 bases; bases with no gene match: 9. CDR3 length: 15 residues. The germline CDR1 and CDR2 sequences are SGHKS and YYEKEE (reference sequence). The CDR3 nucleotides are TGTGCCAGCAGCTTTGGACAGGTAGCTACTTATGGCTACACCTTC. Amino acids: CASSFGQVATYGYTF. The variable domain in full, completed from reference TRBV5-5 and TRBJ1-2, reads DAGVTQSPTHLIKTRGQQVTLRCSPISGHKSVSWYQQVLGQGPQFIFQYYEKEERGRGNFPDRFSARQFPNYSSELNVNALLLGDSALYLCASSFGQVATYGYTFGSGTRLTVV.

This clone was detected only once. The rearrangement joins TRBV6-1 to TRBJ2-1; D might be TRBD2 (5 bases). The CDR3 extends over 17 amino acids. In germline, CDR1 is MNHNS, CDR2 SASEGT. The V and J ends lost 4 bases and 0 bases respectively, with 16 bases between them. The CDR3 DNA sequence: TGTGCCAGCAGTGGCCCCCGCGGGTCGAGCTCCTACAATGAGCAGTTCTTC. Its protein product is CASSGPRGSSSYNEQFF.

The CDR3 bases are TGTGCCAGCAGCTTAACCGCGATTCTTAGCACAGATACGCAGTATTTT. Protein sequence: CASSLTAILSTDTQYF. J is TRBJ2-3 and V is TRBV13; D is undetermined. V lost 2 bases and J lost 0, with 12 bases in between. Germline V gene data show CDR1 as PRHDT and CDR2 as FYEKMQ (reference sequence). This CDR3 contains 16 residues.

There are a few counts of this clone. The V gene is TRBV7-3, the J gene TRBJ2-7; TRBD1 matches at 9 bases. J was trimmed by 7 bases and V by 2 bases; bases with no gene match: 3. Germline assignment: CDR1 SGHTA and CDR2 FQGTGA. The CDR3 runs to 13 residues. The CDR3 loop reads CASSLSGTGEQYF. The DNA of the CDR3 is TGTGCCAGCAGCTTATCCGGGACAGGGGAGCAGTACTTC. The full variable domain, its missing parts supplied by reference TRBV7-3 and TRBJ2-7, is GAGVSQTPSNKVTEKGKYVELRCDPISGHTALYWYRQSLGQGPEFLIYFQGTGAADDSGLPNDRFFAVRPEGSVSTLKIQRTERGDSAVYLCASSLSGTGEQYFGPGTRLTVT.

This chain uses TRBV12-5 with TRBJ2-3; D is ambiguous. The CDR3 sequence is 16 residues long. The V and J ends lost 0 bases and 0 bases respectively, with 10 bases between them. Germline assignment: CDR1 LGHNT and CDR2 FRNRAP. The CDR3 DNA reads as TGTGCTAGTGGTTTGGTTGTCTCCCCTAGCACAGATACGCAGTATTTT. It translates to CASGLVVSPSTDTQYF. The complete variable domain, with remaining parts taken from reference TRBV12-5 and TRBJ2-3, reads DARVTQTPRHKVTEMGQEVTMRCQPILGHNTVFWYRQTMMQGLELLAYFRNRAPLDDSGMPKDRFSAEMPDATLATLKIQPSEPRDSAVYFCASGLVVSPSTDTQYFGPGTRLTVL.

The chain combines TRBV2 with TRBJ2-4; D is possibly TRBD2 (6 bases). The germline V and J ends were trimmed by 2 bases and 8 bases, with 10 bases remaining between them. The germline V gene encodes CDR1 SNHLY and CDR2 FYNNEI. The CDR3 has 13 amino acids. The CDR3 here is CASSERSGDIQYF. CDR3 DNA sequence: TGTGCCAGCAGTGAACGGTCGGGAGACATTCAGTACTTC.

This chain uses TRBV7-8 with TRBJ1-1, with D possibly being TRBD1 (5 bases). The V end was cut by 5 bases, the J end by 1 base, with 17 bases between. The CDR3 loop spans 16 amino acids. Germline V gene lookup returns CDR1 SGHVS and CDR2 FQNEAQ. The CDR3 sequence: CASSTGVAGGNTEAFF. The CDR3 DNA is TGTGCCAGCAGCACAGGCGTTGCGGGGGGGAACACTGAAGCTTTCTTT.

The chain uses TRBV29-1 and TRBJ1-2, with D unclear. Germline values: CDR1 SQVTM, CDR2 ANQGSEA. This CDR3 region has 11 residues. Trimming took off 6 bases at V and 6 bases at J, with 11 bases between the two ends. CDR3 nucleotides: TGCAGCGTAGAGAGCTTCAATGGCTACACCTTC. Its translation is CSVESFNGYTF. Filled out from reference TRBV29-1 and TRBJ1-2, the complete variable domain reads SAVISQKPSRDICQRGTSLTIQCQVDSQVTMMFWYRQQPGQSLTLIATANQGSEATYESGFVIDKFPISRPNLTFSTLTVSNMSPEDSSIYLCSVESFNGYTFGSGTRLTVV.

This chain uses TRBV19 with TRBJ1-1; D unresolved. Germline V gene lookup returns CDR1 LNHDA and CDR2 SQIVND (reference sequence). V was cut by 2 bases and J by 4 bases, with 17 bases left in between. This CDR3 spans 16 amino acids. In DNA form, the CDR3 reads TGTGCCAGTAGTATAATTGGGAGCTTAGGGAGCACTGAAGCTTTCTTT. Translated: CASSIIGSLGSTEAFF.

The CDR3 here is CASTYYVGQPQHF. CDR3 DNA sequence: TGTGCCAGCACCTACTACGTCGGTCAGCCCCAGCATTTT. The chain has TRBV2 and TRBJ1-5; no firm D call. The CDR3 consists of 13 residues. Germline V gene sequence: CDR1 SNHLY, CDR2 FYNNEI. Trimming pared 7 bases from V and 6 bases from J, leaving 13 bases between.

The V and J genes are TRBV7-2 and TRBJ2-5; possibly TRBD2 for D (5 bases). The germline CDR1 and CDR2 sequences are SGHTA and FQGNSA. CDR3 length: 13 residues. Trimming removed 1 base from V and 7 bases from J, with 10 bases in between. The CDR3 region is CASSLGTSRTQYF. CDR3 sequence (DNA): TGTGCCAGCAGCTTAGGGACTTCGAGGACCCAGTACTTC.